Following are 22 T cell receptor beta chains from one sample sequenced in a study of radiation and T cells in renal cell carcinoma (dated by TCRdb to between 2020 and 2021). Receptor libraries were prepared by the immunoSEQ multiplex PCR assay. Here the immuneACCESS table is served through TCRdb, limited to in-frame sequences with V and J called. Missing clones are a known gap in these copies; in checked studies unresolved V genes cover under half, and the rest lacks a known reason. Recorded for this sample are some 120,000 clones; 81% of them occurred a single time. Under 6.5% of the sample is taken by the ten largest. Reading the label with the study, this specimen's time point is: blood 2 weeks post-SBRT. In light of the paper, this sample's treatment or condition label describes: 15 Gy SBRT to primary tumor, nephrectomy 4 weeks later. Here the sequenced sample was blood, taken from a patient whose treatment included radiotherapy and nephrectomy. Receptors were obtained from a man aged 50-59 years with renal cell carcinoma.

The chain carries TRBV7-9 and TRBJ2-3; 7 bases fit TRBD1. The V segment lost 5 bases and the J segment 6 bases; nucleotides outside the gene matches: 8. Germline V CDR1 and CDR2: SEHNR, FQNEAQ (reference sequence). The CDR3 runs to 14 residues. CDR3 residues: CASSPESRGDTQYF. The CDR3 region has the DNA TGTGCCAGCAGCCCTGAAAGCAGGGGGGATACGCAGTATTTT.

The V and J genes are TRBV7-8 and TRBJ2-5; 12 bases fit TRBD2. The germline V gene encodes CDR1 SGHVS and CDR2 FQNEAQ. The CDR3 length is 17 residues. V trimming: 5 bases; J trimming: 2 bases; junction bases outside the gene matches: 9. Here the CDR3 reads CASSGLAGRPGQETQYF. CDR3 coding DNA: TGTGCCAGCAGCGGACTAGCGGGAAGGCCCGGACAAGAGACCCAGTACTTC. Variable domain in full (rest from reference TRBV7-8 and TRBJ2-5): GAGVSQSPRYKVAKRGQDVALRCDPISGHVSLFWYQQALGQGPEFLTYFQNEAQLDKSGLPSDRFFAERPEGSVSTLKIQRTQQEDSAVYLCASSGLAGRPGQETQYFGPGTRLLVL.

Only one count was recorded for this clone. The chain couples TRBV6-1 to TRBJ2-3, with D unclear. There are 14 residues in the CDR3. Germline V CDR1 and CDR2: MNHNS, SASEGT. V lost 10 bases and J lost 0, with 14 bases in between. CDR3 protein: CANSVGVSTDTQYF. DNA for the CDR3: TGTGCCAACTCCGTTGGTGTTAGCACAGATACGCAGTATTTT.

The rearrangement joins TRBV29-1 to TRBJ2-1; TRBD2 matches at 10 bases. The CDR3 consists of 15 residues. V shed 6 bases, J shed 3 bases, and the junction held 8 bases outside the gene matches. Germline loops: CDR1 SQVTM, CDR2 ANQGSEA. CDR3: CSVGFSGGYYNEQFF. The CDR3 region has the DNA TGCAGCGTCGGTTTTAGCGGGGGGTACTACAATGAGCAGTTCTTC.

This chain connects TRBV18 to TRBJ1-2, with 11 bases lining up with TRBD1. Germline V gene data show CDR1 as KGHSH and CDR2 as LQKENI. The CDR3 runs 16 residues. Trimming took 1 base from V and 3 from J; bases not matched to a gene: 4. CDR3 DNA sequence: TGTGCCAGCTCACCACGTGGGGGACAGGGGGACTATGGCTACACCTTC. Amino acids: CASSPRGGQGDYGYTF.

In its sample, this clone was seen a few times. J is TRBJ2-5 and V is TRBV21-1. TRBV21-1 is classified as a pseudogene. This CDR3 has 10 amino acids. The CDR3 loop is CASYQETQYF. In DNA form, the CDR3 reads TGTGCCAGTTACCAAGAGACCCAGTACTTC.

The rearrangement joins TRBV2 to TRBJ2-5, with unresolved D. CDR3 length: 15 residues. CDR1 and CDR2 (germline): SNHLY, FYNNEI. Trimming removed 6 bases from V and 2 bases from J, with 16 bases in between. The CDR3 protein is CASSSVNPGQETQYF. CDR3 in DNA: TGTGCCAGCAGCTCCGTCAACCCCGGGCAAGAGACCCAGTACTTC. Drawing the rest from reference TRBV2 and TRBJ2-5, the complete variable domain is EPEVTQTPSHQVTQMGQEVILRCVPISNHLYFYWYRQILGQKVEFLVSFYNNEISEKSEIFDDQFSVERPDGSNFTLKIRSTKLEDSAMYFCASSSVNPGQETQYFGPGTRLLVL.

The chain carries TRBV2 and TRBJ1-1; possible D gene TRBD1, 5 bases. The CDR3 totals 19 residues. The V end was cut by 7 bases, the J end by 2 bases, with 29 bases between. The germline V gene has CDR1 SNHLY and CDR2 FYNNEI. Here the CDR3 reads CASNWGWRGEIGKNTEAFF. The DNA of the CDR3 is TGTGCCAGCAACTGGGGTTGGAGAGGGGAGATAGGGAAAAACACTGAAGCTTTCTTT.

J is TRBJ1-2 and V is TRBV18; maybe TRBD1 (6 bases). This CDR3 comprises 13 residues. CDR1 is KGHSH, CDR2 LQKENI, per germline. V was clipped by 2 bases and J by 4 bases, with 8 bases between them. The CDR3 here is CASSPDRPYGYTF. Written as DNA, the CDR3 is TGTGCCAGCTCACCAGACAGGCCCTATGGCTACACCTTC.

J is TRBJ2-1 and V is TRBV5-1; TRBD2 matches at 9 bases. The length of the CDR3 is 16 residues. V was clipped by 0 bases and J by 7 bases; unmatched bases: 8. The germline CDR1 and CDR2 sequences are SGHRS and YFSETQ. The CDR3 is CASSLGPSGNLNEQFF. CDR3 coding DNA: TGCGCCAGCAGCTTGGGCCCTAGCGGGAATTTGAATGAGCAGTTCTTC.

The chain couples TRBV5-4 to TRBJ2-5; maybe TRBD1 (6 bases). Trimming stripped 2 bases from V and 5 bases from J, with 13 bases between. Germline assignment: CDR1 SGHNT and CDR2 YYREEE (reference sequence). The CDR3 loop spans 14 amino acids. CDR3 in DNA: TGTGCCAGCAGCTTCCGGGACACCCCGGAGACCCAGTACTTC. Its translation is CASSFRDTPETQYF.

V and J are TRBV25-1 and TRBJ1-4, with TRBD1 as a possible D gene (5 bases). The ends were cut back, 4 bases at V and 7 bases at J, with 16 bases in the middle. The CDR3 runs 15 residues. CDR1 is MGHDK, CDR2 SYGVNS, per germline. In nucleotides, the CDR3 is TGTGCCAGCAGTGGACACCTTGGGACGGGTGAAAAACTGTTTTTT. Its translation is CASSGHLGTGEKLFF.

In its sample, this clone was seen a few times. The chain recombines TRBV5-1 with TRBJ2-3; a weak D match, TRBD2 (6 bases). Trimming shortened V by 4 bases and J by 4 bases, and 16 bases separated the two germline ends. Germline V gene sequence: CDR1 SGHRS, CDR2 YFSETQ. CDR3 size: 15 residues. CDR3 DNA sequence: TGCGCCAGCAGCCCGAAGGAGGGGCTACCAGATACGCAGTATTTT. This translates into CASSPKEGLPDTQYF.

V usage is TRBV6-5 and J usage is TRBJ1-2; TRBD1 is a possible D gene (6 bases). Germline V gene data show CDR1 as MNHEY and CDR2 as SVGAGI. V was cut by 0 bases and J by 3 bases, with 11 bases left in between. The CDR3 is 15 residues long. CDR3 residues: CASSYSSWTDYGYTF. For the CDR3, the DNA is TGTGCCAGCAGTTACTCGTCCTGGACAGACTATGGCTACACCTTC.

The gene calls are TRBV18 and TRBJ2-7; possibly TRBD2 for D (5 bases). Per germline, CDR1 KGHSH and CDR2 LQKENI. CDR3 length: 13 residues. Trimming cost V 3 bases and J 7 bases, with 13 bases left between them. CDR3 region: CASSPPPTGEQYF. The DNA of the CDR3 is TGTGCCAGCTCACCTCCCCCCACGGGAGAGCAGTACTTC.

V is TRBV29-1 and J is TRBJ1-1, with D unresolved. The germline V gene encodes CDR1 SQVTM and CDR2 ANQGSEA. This CDR3 comprises 10 residues. Trimming stripped 6 bases from V and 5 bases from J, with 7 bases between. The CDR3 nucleotides are TGCAGCGTGGTGAGGACTGAAGCTTTCTTT. This sequence encodes CSVVRTEAFF.

This clone was counted once. This chain links TRBV27 with TRBJ2-2; the D is unclear. V shed 0 bases and J shed 2 bases, with 4 bases lying between them. The CDR3 loop spans 14 amino acids. The germline V gene has CDR1 MNHEY and CDR2 SMNVEV (reference sequence). CDR3 DNA: TGTGCCAGCAGTTTATCGGGCAACACCGGGGAGCTGTTTTTT. Translating it yields CASSLSGNTGELFF.

V usage is TRBV10-3 and J usage is TRBJ1-5; 8 bases match TRBD1. The trim removed 10 bases at V and 1 base at J, leaving 9 bases unmatched. This CDR3 is 15 amino acids long. The germline CDR1 and CDR2 sequences are ENHRY and SYGVKD. In DNA, the CDR3 is TGTGCCAGCCAATCGACAGGGGACAGCAATCAGCCCCAGCATTTT. Translated: CASQSTGDSNQPQHF.

This chain links TRBV19 with TRBJ1-1; no definite D call. CDR3 size: 15 residues. The germline CDR1 and CDR2 sequences are LNHDA and SQIVND (reference sequence). V was trimmed by 5 bases and J by 0 bases, leaving 13 bases between them. CDR3 residues: CASSPQTPMNTEAFF. CDR3 DNA: TGTGCCAGTAGTCCTCAGACTCCCATGAACACTGAAGCTTTCTTT.

This clone was picked up one time. CDR3 sequence (DNA): TGTGCCAGCAGCCAAGATAAGGTTTCCTACGAGCAGTACTTC. This codes for CASSQDKVSYEQYF. This chain links TRBV4-2 with TRBJ2-7; no clear D gene. This CDR3 is 14 amino acids long. V shed 0 bases and J shed 1 base, with 7 bases lying between them. CDR1 is LGHNA and CDR2 is YNFKEQ in the germline V gene.

V and J are TRBV19 and TRBJ2-7; 8 bases match TRBD2. The V and J ends lost 0 bases and 3 bases, in that order; junction bases with no gene match: 10. Germline-derived CDR1 and CDR2 are LNHDA and SQIVND (reference sequence). This CDR3 is 17 amino acids long. This CDR3 is CASSIEGRGGRYYEQYF. CDR3 nucleotides: TGTGCCAGTAGTATAGAAGGCCGGGGGGGCAGGTACTACGAGCAGTACTTC.

This clone has more than one count but fewer than ten. The chain joins TRBV7-2 to TRBJ2-7; possibly TRBD2 for D (5 bases). Trimming removed 4 bases at V and 1 base at J, with 17 bases between. CDR3 size: 16 residues. Per germline, CDR1 SGHTA and CDR2 FQGNSA. CDR3 residues: CASSSDWLALSYEQYF. DNA of the CDR3: TGTGCCAGCAGCTCCGACTGGCTAGCTTTATCCTACGAGCAGTACTTC.